This TCR beta chain is from a study of shared clonotypes between healthy human individuals. In the original analysis: Junction-only sequences without quality scores came from ImmunoSEQ, so filtering differed. Method: immunoSEQ multiplex PCR; TCRdb's copy keeps in-frame clones and lacks some. The DNA was the basis for D and trimming; V, J and clone size are from that table. Found here are a few hundred thousand clones, about 96% of them singletons; the top ten hold around 0.06%. J gave up 5 bases and V 2 bases, and 15 bases lay outside the gene matches. The CDR3 is 19 residues long. The V gene's germline CDR1 is ENHRY and CDR2 SYGVKD. This clone was found once. Its antigen is as yet unknown. Study-level findings and limits: Sampling was confined to blood; repertoires within tissues likely differ.

The chain links TRBV10-3 to TRBJ2-2, with TRBD1 matching 9 bases. Sequencing was done on a sample of naive CD4+ T cells sorted from blood. Described subset: CD45RA+ positively selected. This receptor was obtained from a woman aged 25 to 45 in good health. The CDR3 bases are TGTGCCATCAGTGAGCCGAAAAACCGGGACAGGGAAAAGACCGGGGAGCTGTTTTTT. Translation gives CAISEPKNRDREKTGELFF.